This record covers a single T cell receptor (beta chain). The antigen this receptor binds is unknown. Base qualities are not at hand, and no much larger clone is one base apart. These data belong to a study of technical replicates of blood from a few donors (dated by TCRdb to about 2017). The method was the immunoSEQ multiplex PCR assay. TCRdb's version of the immuneACCESS table is confined to in-frame rearrangements and falls short of the full clone set. An unresolved V gene accounts for under half of the shortfall where checked; the remainder is of unknown origin. Across this sample there are tens of thousands of clones, with 96% seen only once. Of the sample, 0.3% to 0.35% falls within the top ten clones. The CDR3 numbers 15 residues from cysteine through phenylalanine. Only the CDR3 DNA is retained, 45 bases long and in frame from the first base. Here V drops 4 bases and J drops 4 bases, and the junction holds 4 bases not matched to any gene. CDR1 and CDR2 are drawn from the germline V gene: SNHLY, FYNNEI.

The sequence was obtained from a human donor in good health. Sequenced: T cells isolated from PBMCs. The V and J genes are TRBV2 and TRBJ2-3, with TRBD2 identical over 11 junction bases. The nucleotide sequence reads TGTGCCAGCAGTGCCCTAGCGGGAGGCGCAGATACGCAGTATTTT. This is translated as CASSALAGGADTQYF.